This is a list of T cell receptor beta chains from one sample in a study of regulatory T cells in long-lasting Graves disease. TCRdb processed the multiplex PCR reads anew with MiXCR; each CDR3 protein has one entry. The repertoire holds around 500,000 distinct CDR3 sequences, with about 16% as singletons. These data were likewise used in another study, on T cells in Graves' hyperthyroidism and ophthalmopathy.

Sequences were derived from peripheral blood mononuclear cells (PBMCs), sampled at new diagnosis, from a patient treated with antithyroid drugs. All receptors derive from a woman aged 35-65 years with Graves disease. Each CDR3 is given with its conserved first and last residue. The D gene is left open where the match is weak.

v_call: TRBV6-1; d_call: .; j_call: TRBJ1-1; cdr3_aa: CASSRWGAGTEAFF
v_call: TRBV29-1; d_call: .; j_call: TRBJ2-7; cdr3_aa: CSVEGQRSYEQYF
v_call: TRBV7-9; d_call: TRBD1; j_call: TRBJ2-7; cdr3_aa: CASSSNRGSYEQYF
v_call: TRBV20-1; d_call: TRBD2; j_call: TRBJ2-2; cdr3_aa: CSARLAGGRGGELFF
v_call: TRBV20-1; d_call: .; j_call: TRBJ1-1; cdr3_aa: CSALSHGGPESTEAFF
v_call: TRBV20-1; d_call: .; j_call: TRBJ1-4; cdr3_aa: CSAATGNNEKLFF
v_call: TRBV6-9; d_call: .; j_call: TRBJ1-5; cdr3_aa: CASSYVFSPGPHQPQHF
v_call: TRBV29-1; d_call: .; j_call: TRBJ2-3; cdr3_aa: CSVEGARSTDTQYF
v_call: TRBV18; d_call: .; j_call: TRBJ1-4; cdr3_aa: CASSNLGTGGNEKLFF
v_call: TRBV6-2/TRBV6-3; d_call: TRBD1; j_call: TRBJ1-5; cdr3_aa: CASSQLEGQGNQPQHF
v_call: TRBV20-1; d_call: .; j_call: TRBJ2-7; cdr3_aa: CSARDLVSEQYF
v_call: TRBV6-1; d_call: .; j_call: TRBJ1-5; cdr3_aa: CASHGREQSNQPQHF
v_call: TRBV5-1; d_call: TRBD1; j_call: TRBJ2-5; cdr3_aa: CASSLAGQGAGETQYF
v_call: TRBV6-1; d_call: .; j_call: TRBJ1-1; cdr3_aa: CASSLGDRTEAFF
v_call: TRBV10-3; d_call: .; j_call: TRBJ2-7; cdr3_aa: CAIRSGPQNEQYF
v_call: TRBV7-9; d_call: TRBD2; j_call: TRBJ2-7; cdr3_aa: CASSRTSGGSPYEQYF
v_call: TRBV25-1; d_call: .; j_call: TRBJ2-3; cdr3_aa: CASSRQLDTQYF
v_call: TRBV6-1; d_call: TRBD2; j_call: TRBJ2-2; cdr3_aa: CASGGEGGELFF
v_call: TRBV20-1; d_call: .; j_call: TRBJ2-3; cdr3_aa: CSAAPTVATDTQYF
v_call: TRBV9; d_call: .; j_call: TRBJ2-7; cdr3_aa: CASSVSEGYGEQYF
v_call: TRBV19; d_call: .; j_call: TRBJ1-5; cdr3_aa: CANSIIPGSKDQPQHF
v_call: TRBV13; d_call: .; j_call: TRBJ2-7; cdr3_aa: CASSLTPDAHEQYF
v_call: TRBV2; d_call: .; j_call: TRBJ2-1; cdr3_aa: CASSEGRGYNEQFF
v_call: TRBV6-1; d_call: .; j_call: TRBJ1-4; cdr3_aa: CATKTNEKLFF